This T cell receptor beta chain was sequenced during a study of metastatic and nonmetastatic thyroid tumors (dated by TCRdb to 2019 to 2021). About the full investigation: Repertoires from peripheral blood and from tumor or nodule tissue samples of malignant and benign thyroid patients were compared. General conclusions and limits of the study: In both blood and tumor samples, malignant tumors were reported to have significantly higher TCR beta diversity than benign nodules.

No patient had received any treatment before thyroid surgery. Patient clinical samples collected from 2012 to 2018 were retrospectively analysed using T-cell receptor beta sequencing. Per the germline V gene, MNHNS is the CDR1 and SASEGT is the CDR2. The junction shows trimming of 6 bases on V and 0 bases on J, plus 13 bases between the germline ends. From cysteine to phenylalanine, the CDR3 is 15 amino acids long. Kept here is only the CDR3 DNA, which spans 45 bases and is read in frame from base 1. The library came from PCR. Sequencing was carried out with an Illumina HiSeq 4000. High-throughput sequencing was used to profile the TCR beta-chain CDR3 region of each patient. The study's own analysis went as follows. The researchers built a classifier to tell apart papillary thyroid cancer patients with distant metastasis, based on CDR3 differences among clinicopathological groups. Repertoire diversity was assessed with the Shannon index, and tumor-blood repertoire similarity with the Morisita-Horn index. TCRdb trimmed the raw reads at Q25, called clones with MiXCR and kept productive beta chains. The V and J calls and clone size come from TCRdb's table, not from the authors' own analysis. The sample includes more than 40,000 clones, with less than 5% observed a single time. The ten top clones hold over 9% of the sample.

This clone occurred a few times. Its antigen is currently not known. No much larger clone is present one base from it, and per-base qualities are unavailable. The rearrangement combines TRBV6-1 with TRBJ2-3, with the D gene not confidently named. The sequenced sample consisted of blood. The source of this sequence is a female donor with papillary thyroid cancer or a benign thyroid nodule (not recorded which). Some clones in this sample may be carry-over from other donors' samples. DNA sequence: TGTGCCAGCAGCCGGATACAGTTAAGCACAGATACGCAGTATTTT. It is translated as CASSRIQLSTDTQYF.